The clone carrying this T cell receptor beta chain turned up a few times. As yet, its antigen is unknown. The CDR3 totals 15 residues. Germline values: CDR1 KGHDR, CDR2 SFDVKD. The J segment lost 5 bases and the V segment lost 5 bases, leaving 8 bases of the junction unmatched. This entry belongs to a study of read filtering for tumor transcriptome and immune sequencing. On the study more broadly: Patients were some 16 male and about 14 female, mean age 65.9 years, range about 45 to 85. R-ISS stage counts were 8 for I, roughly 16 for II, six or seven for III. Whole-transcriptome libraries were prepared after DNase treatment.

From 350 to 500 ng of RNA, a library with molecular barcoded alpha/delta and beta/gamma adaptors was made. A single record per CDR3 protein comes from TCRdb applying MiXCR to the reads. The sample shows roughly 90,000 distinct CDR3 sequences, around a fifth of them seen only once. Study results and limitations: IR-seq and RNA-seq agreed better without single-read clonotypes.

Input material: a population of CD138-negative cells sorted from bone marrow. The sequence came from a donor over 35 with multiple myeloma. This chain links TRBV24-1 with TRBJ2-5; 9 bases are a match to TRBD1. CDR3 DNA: TGTGCCACCAGTGCCCACAGGGGGCCTATCGAGACCCAGTACTTC. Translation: CATSAHRGPIETQYF.